Shown below are 31 T cell receptor beta chains from a single sample sequenced in a study of blood T cell repertoires in COVID-19. Sequencing was performed with immunoSEQ multiplex PCR; in TCRdb, only in-frame clones are kept and a portion is missing. The data show 240,000 or so clones, with around 88% seen just once and about 3% held by the top ten. Sequencing was done on a sample of peripheral blood. The receptors come from a woman aged 25-40 years who had recovered from COVID-19.

The rearrangement joins TRBV11-2 to TRBJ2-3; possibly TRBD1 for D (5 bases). Trimming removed 1 base at V and 4 bases at J, with 18 bases between. The germline CDR1 and CDR2 sequences are SGHAT and FQNNGV. This CDR3 contains 17 residues. The CDR3 is CASSLGTPRSGSDTQYF. CDR3 bases: TGTGCCAGCAGCTTAGGGACACCCCGGAGTGGGTCAGATACGCAGTATTTT.

The chain uses TRBV3-1 (or the pseudogene TRBV3-2) and TRBJ1-6; 7 nucleotides match TRBD1. The CDR3 runs to 14 residues. Germline CDR1 and CDR2: LGHDT and YNNKEL (reference sequence). V dropped 2 bases and J dropped 9; count of bases not matched to a gene: 4. CDR3 sequence: CASSQKGAGSPLHF. For the CDR3, the DNA is TGTGCCAGCAGCCAAAAGGGGGCTGGTTCACCCCTCCACTTT.

V is TRBV5-1 and J is TRBJ2-7, with 10 bases identical to TRBD2. Looked up from germline, CDR1 is SGHRS and CDR2 is YFSETQ. CDR3 length: 18 amino acids. The trim removed 0 bases at V and 1 base at J, leaving 10 bases unmatched. CDR3 sequence (DNA): TGCGCCAGCAGCTTGGCGGCCAGCGGGGGGGCCGGATCCTACGAGCAGTACTTC. Translated: CASSLAASGGAGSYEQYF.

The genes are TRBV3-1 (or the pseudogene TRBV3-2) and TRBJ1-2, with D unclear. The germline gives CDR1 LGHDT, CDR2 YNNKEL (reference sequence). The CDR3 covers 17 residues. The germline V and J ends were trimmed by 2 bases and 3 bases, with 19 bases remaining between them. This CDR3 is CASSQFGHAEGYYGYTF. The CDR3 DNA sequence: TGTGCCAGCAGCCAATTTGGGCATGCGGAGGGATACTATGGCTACACCTTC.

V and J are TRBV6-5 and TRBJ1-4, with D possibly matching TRBD1 (5 bases). Trimming shortened V by 8 bases and J by 0 bases, and 13 bases separated the two germline ends. Germline V gene data show CDR1 as MNHEY and CDR2 as SVGAGI. The CDR3 is 15 amino acids. The chain's CDR3 is CASVSQGTTNEKLFF. The CDR3 nucleotides are TGTGCCAGCGTTTCGCAGGGAACAACTAATGAAAAACTGTTTTTT.

The chain uses TRBV6-1 and TRBJ1-4, with D maybe TRBD1 (5 bases). CDR3 size: 19 residues. Looked up from germline, CDR1 is MNHNS and CDR2 is SASEGT. The V end was cut by 0 bases, the J end by 0 bases, with 17 bases between. The CDR3 DNA is TGTGCCAGCAGTGAAGCAGTGGACACCATCCAGGCAACTAATGAAAAACTGTTTTTT. This sequence encodes CASSEAVDTIQATNEKLFF.

V and J are TRBV9 and TRBJ2-7; D uncertain. Germline lookup yields CDR1 SGDLS and CDR2 YYNGEE. The CDR3 covers 13 residues. V lost 0 bases, J lost 4 bases, and 8 bases lay in between. CDR3 amino acids: CASSVAPRYEQYF. The CDR3 DNA reads TGTGCCAGCAGCGTAGCGCCCCGGTACGAGCAGTACTTC.

V is TRBV2 and J is TRBJ2-7, with D perhaps matching TRBD2 (6 bases). This CDR3 region has 13 residues. The V gene lost 4 bases and the J gene lost 3 bases, with 10 bases spanning the gap. In germline, CDR1 is SNHLY, CDR2 FYNNEI. The CDR3 DNA reads TGTGCCAGCAGTGTCCTAGCGCGCTACGAGCAGTACTTC. Translation gives CASSVLARYEQYF.

This clone came up once. V gene TRBV18 combines with J gene TRBJ2-5; D is uncertain. Germline V gene sequence: CDR1 KGHSH, CDR2 LQKENI. Between the trimmed V and J ends, which lost 0 bases and 6 bases, there was a span of 11 bases. The CDR3 length is 14 residues. CDR3 sequence (DNA): TGTGCCAGCTCACCACCGCAGTGGTCGAAGACCCAGTACTTC. As protein: CASSPPQWSKTQYF.

This clone was detected only a few times. The V call is TRBV27, the J call TRBJ1-1; the D gene is possibly TRBD1 (6 bases). With 3 bases removed from V and 0 bases from J, the gap between germline ends came to 8 bases. The CDR3 extends over 14 amino acids. Germline CDR1 and CDR2: MNHEY and SMNVEV (reference sequence). CDR3 DNA: TGTGCCAGCAGTTTGGGGGCGATGAACACTGAAGCTTTCTTT. Amino acid sequence: CASSLGAMNTEAFF.

This chain links TRBV19 with TRBJ1-3; TRBD1 agrees at 9 bases. Germline trimming cut 4 bases from V and 8 bases from J; bases unmatched to any gene: 6. Germline V lookup: CDR1 LNHDA, CDR2 SQIVND (reference sequence). The CDR3 covers 14 residues. The CDR3 protein is CASSTGTGTHTIYF. The CDR3 DNA reads as TGTGCCAGTAGTACCGGGACAGGGACACACACCATATATTTT.

The DNA of the CDR3 is TGTGCCAGCAGCACGAGACGGGACACGGTGAACTACAATGAGCAGTTCTTC. Translated, it gives CASSTRRDTVNYNEQFF. The chain uses TRBV13 and TRBJ2-1, with D maybe TRBD1 (6 bases). With 5 bases removed from V and 3 bases from J, the gap between germline ends came to 20 bases. There are 17 residues in the CDR3. Germline assignment: CDR1 PRHDT and CDR2 FYEKMQ (reference sequence).

This rearrangement joins TRBV6-5 to TRBJ1-6, with D possibly being TRBD1 (6 bases). Germline lookup yields CDR1 MNHEY and CDR2 SVGAGI. This CDR3 spans 14 amino acids. Trimming left V 10 bases short and J 4 bases short, with 14 bases between. As DNA, the CDR3 is TGTGCCACCGCGAGGGGGGGATATAATTCACCCCTCCACTTT. Protein: CATARGGYNSPLHF.

The chain has TRBV6-5 and TRBJ1-2, with 8 bases matching TRBD1. J was trimmed by 5 bases and V by 2 bases; bases with no gene match: 10. Germline loops: CDR1 MNHEY, CDR2 SVGAGI. This CDR3 is built from 16 residues. CDR3 protein: CASSYGQGDAFYGYTF. As DNA, the CDR3 is TGTGCCAGCAGTTACGGACAGGGCGACGCCTTTTATGGCTACACCTTC.

The chain links TRBV14 to TRBJ1-2, with D unresolved. The ends were cut back, 4 bases at V and 7 bases at J, with 22 bases in the middle. The CDR3 runs 16 residues. Germline V gives CDR1 SGHDN, CDR2 FVKESK. The CDR3 DNA sequence: TGTGCCAGCAGCCCGCTGGACGGGGTGATTTGGCGTGGCTACACCTTC. It translates to CASSPLDGVIWRGYTF.

This clone was detected only once. The chain uses TRBV10-2 and TRBJ1-2, with 9 positions matching TRBD1. The CDR3 is 15 amino acids. Germline V lookup: CDR1 WSHSY, CDR2 SAAADI. After removal of 5 bases from V and 2 bases from J, the junction contained 6 bases not matched to a gene. This chain's CDR3 is CASSTTQGANYGYTF. CDR3 DNA: TGCGCCAGCAGTACAACACAGGGGGCGAACTATGGCTACACCTTC.

This chain joins TRBV6-6 and TRBJ2-7, with TRBD1 as a possible D gene (6 bases). The germline CDR1 and CDR2 sequences are MNHNY and SVGAGI (reference sequence). The ends were cut back, 5 bases at V and 3 bases at J, with 17 bases in the middle. There are 15 residues in the CDR3. The CDR3, as DNA: TGTGCCAGCAGTACGACAGGTTTGGAAGTCTACGAGCAGTACTTC. Translated, it gives CASSTTGLEVYEQYF.

This chain links TRBV19 with TRBJ2-7, with TRBD2 matching 11 bases. Trimming at V came to 6 bases and at J to 4 bases, leaving 2 bases not matched to a gene. The germline V gene encodes CDR1 LNHDA and CDR2 SQIVND (reference sequence). This CDR3 contains 13 residues. Here the CDR3 reads CASSTSGGYEQYF. CDR3 nucleotides: TGTGCCAGTAGCACTAGCGGGGGTTACGAGCAGTACTTC.

J is TRBJ2-2 and V is TRBV5-1, with 10 bases matching TRBD1. Per germline, CDR1 SGHRS and CDR2 YFSETQ. With V trimmed by 4 bases and J by 7 bases, 13 bases remained unmatched. The CDR3 covers 17 residues. The CDR3 loop reads CASSPSGGTGVGGELFF. CDR3 DNA sequence: TGCGCCAGCAGCCCGTCTGGGGGGACAGGGGTCGGCGGGGAGCTGTTTTTT.

V usage is TRBV5-4 and J usage is TRBJ2-5, with 11 nucleotides matching TRBD2. The V gene end was trimmed by 5 bases and the J gene end by 5 bases; junction bases not matched to a gene: 14. This CDR3 region has 17 residues. Germline V CDR1 and CDR2: SGHNT, YYREEE (reference sequence). The CDR3 loop is CASRVAGGPGVAETQYF. The CDR3 nucleotides read TGTGCCAGCAGGGTAGCGGGGGGGCCCGGGGTAGCTGAGACCCAGTACTTC.

The sample holds one count of this clone. The chain is built from TRBV6-5 and TRBJ2-7, with 11 bases that match TRBD2. J was trimmed by 2 bases and V by 5 bases; bases with no gene match: 2. The length of the CDR3 is 14 residues. Looked up from germline, CDR1 is MNHEY and CDR2 is SVGAGI. This CDR3 is CASSLAGGAYEQYF. CDR3 coding DNA: TGTGCCAGCAGTCTAGCGGGGGGCGCCTACGAGCAGTACTTC.

The chain carries TRBV6-5 and TRBJ1-1, with D possibly matching TRBD1 (5 bases). CDR3 length: 14 residues. Germline values: CDR1 MNHEY, CDR2 SVGAGI. The ends were cut back, 7 bases at V and 3 bases at J, with 15 bases in the middle. CDR3 bases: TGTGCCAGCACCTCGACGGGGGGGGACACTGAAGCTTTCTTT. It translates to CASTSTGGDTEAFF.

This chain joins TRBV10-3 and TRBJ2-1; TRBD2 aligns across 12 bases. This CDR3 is built from 16 residues. Germline CDR1 and CDR2: ENHRY and SYGVKD. Trimming removed 6 bases from V and 4 bases from J; junction bases left unmatched: 7. In DNA, the CDR3 is TGTGCCATCAGAGGCTCTAGCGGGGGGGCATACAATGAGCAGTTCTTC. Translating it yields CAIRGSSGGAYNEQFF.

The V and J genes are TRBV5-4 and TRBJ1-4, with D possibly matching TRBD1 (6 bases). Trimming removed 3 bases at V and 6 bases at J, with 12 bases between. Germline V gene sequence: CDR1 SGHNT, CDR2 YYREEE (reference sequence). This CDR3 is 14 amino acids long. Here the CDR3 DNA reads TGTGCCAGCAGCTATCAGGGGCGGGATGAAAAACTGTTTTTT. Amino acid sequence: CASSYQGRDEKLFF.

The V call is TRBV4-3, the J call TRBJ2-7; D may be TRBD1 (6 bases). Germline-derived CDR1 and CDR2 are LGHNA and YSLEER. Trimming took 1 base from V and 6 from J, leaving 13 bases between them. This CDR3 region has 14 residues. This chain's CDR3 is CASSQGSRTAEQYF. For the CDR3, the DNA is TGCGCCAGCAGCCAAGGTTCCCGGACAGCCGAGCAGTACTTC.

This chain connects TRBV7-2 to TRBJ2-1; perhaps TRBD1 as D (7 bases). The germline gives CDR1 SGHTA, CDR2 FQGNSA. CDR3 length: 18 amino acids. Trimming removed 0 bases from V and 5 bases from J, with 20 bases in between. CDR3 coding DNA: TGTGCCAGCAGCTTAGCGTGGGCAGGGGGGTTTGAGAACAATGAGCAGTTCTTC. It codes for CASSLAWAGGFENNEQFF.

This sequence joins TRBV19 and TRBJ2-5, with 10 positions matching TRBD2. CDR1 and CDR2 from the germline V gene are LNHDA and SQIVND (reference sequence). The CDR3 loop spans 13 amino acids. The J segment lost 7 bases and the V segment lost 6 bases, leaving 5 bases of the junction unmatched. CDR3 protein: CASRPIAGGTQYF. The DNA for the CDR3 is TGTGCCAGTAGGCCCATAGCGGGGGGGACCCAGTACTTC. The variable domain in full, completed from reference TRBV19 and TRBJ2-5, reads DGGITQSPKYLFRKEGQNVTLSCEQNLNHDAMYWYRQDPGQGLRLIYYSQIVNDFQKGDIAEGYSVSREKKESFPLTVTSAQKNPTAFYLCASRPIAGGTQYFGPGTRLLVL.

The V call is TRBV10-1, the J call TRBJ2-3; 12 bases map to TRBD2. The CDR3 totals 15 residues. After removal of 6 bases from V and 6 bases from J, the junction contained 7 bases not matched to a gene. Germline V CDR1 and CDR2: WNHNN, SYGVQD (reference sequence). CDR3 coding DNA: TGCGCCAGCAGCGGGACTAGCGGGCCTCGGGATACGCAGTATTTT. It encodes CASSGTSGPRDTQYF.

V gene TRBV18 combines with J gene TRBJ1-1, with D unclear. In germline, CDR1 is KGHSH, CDR2 LQKENI. This CDR3 has 12 amino acids. Trimming left V 6 bases short and J 4 bases short, with 9 bases between. The CDR3 nucleotides read TGTGCCAGCTCGCCTGAGGCCACTGAAGCTTTCTTT. This encodes CASSPEATEAFF.

The chain couples TRBV27 to TRBJ2-1, with 12 bases identical to TRBD1. V was pared by 3 bases and J by 10 bases, with 4 bases of the junction left unmatched. The CDR3 runs to 14 residues. CDR1 is MNHEY and CDR2 is SMNVEV in the germline V gene (reference sequence). CDR3: CASSFGTGGIEQFF. Written as DNA, the CDR3 is TGTGCCAGCAGTTTCGGGACAGGGGGCATCGAGCAGTTCTTC.

The chain couples TRBV2 to TRBJ2-3, with TRBD2 matching 11 bases. J was trimmed by 1 base and V by 4 bases; bases with no gene match: 1. The germline V gene has CDR1 SNHLY and CDR2 FYNNEI. CDR3 length equals 15 residues. The CDR3 here is CASSVGLAGTDTQYF. In DNA, the CDR3 is TGTGCCAGCAGTGTGGGACTAGCGGGCACAGATACGCAGTATTTT.